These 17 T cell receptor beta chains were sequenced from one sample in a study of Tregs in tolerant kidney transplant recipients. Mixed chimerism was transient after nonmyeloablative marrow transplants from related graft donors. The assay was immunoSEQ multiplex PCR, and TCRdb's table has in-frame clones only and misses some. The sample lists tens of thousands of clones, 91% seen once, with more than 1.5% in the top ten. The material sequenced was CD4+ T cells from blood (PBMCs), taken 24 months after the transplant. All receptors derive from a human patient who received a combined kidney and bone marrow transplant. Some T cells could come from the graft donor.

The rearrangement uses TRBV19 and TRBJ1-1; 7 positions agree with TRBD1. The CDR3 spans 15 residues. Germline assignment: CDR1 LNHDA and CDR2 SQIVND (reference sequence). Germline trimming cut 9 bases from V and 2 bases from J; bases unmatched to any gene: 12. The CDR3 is CASRWGQIKNTEAFF. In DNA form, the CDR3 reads TGTGCCAGCCGCTGGGGACAGATCAAAAACACTGAAGCTTTCTTT.

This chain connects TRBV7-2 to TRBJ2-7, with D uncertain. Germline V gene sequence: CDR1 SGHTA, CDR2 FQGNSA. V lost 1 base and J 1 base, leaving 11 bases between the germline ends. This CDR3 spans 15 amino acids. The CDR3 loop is CASSLDPVSSYEQYF. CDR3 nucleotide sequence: TGTGCCAGCAGCTTAGATCCCGTCTCGTCCTACGAGCAGTACTTC.

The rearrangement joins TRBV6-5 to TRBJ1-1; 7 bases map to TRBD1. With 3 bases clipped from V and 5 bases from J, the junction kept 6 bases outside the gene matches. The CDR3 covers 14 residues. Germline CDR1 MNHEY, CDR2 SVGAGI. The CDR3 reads CASSYVSGGTEAFF. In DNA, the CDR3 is TGTGCCAGCAGTTATGTTTCAGGGGGTACTGAAGCTTTCTTT.

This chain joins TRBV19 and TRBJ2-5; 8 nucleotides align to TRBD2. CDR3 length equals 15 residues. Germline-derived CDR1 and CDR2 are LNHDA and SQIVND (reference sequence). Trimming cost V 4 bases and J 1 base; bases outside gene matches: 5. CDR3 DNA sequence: TGTGCCAGTAGTAGTCCAGCGGGGGCCCAAGAGACCCAGTACTTC. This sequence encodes CASSSPAGAQETQYF.

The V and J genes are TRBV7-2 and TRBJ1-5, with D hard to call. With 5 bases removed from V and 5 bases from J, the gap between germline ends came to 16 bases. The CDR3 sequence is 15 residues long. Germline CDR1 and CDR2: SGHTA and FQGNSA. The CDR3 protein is CASSPSVGRDQPQHF. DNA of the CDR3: TGTGCCAGCAGCCCGTCAGTGGGTCGGGATCAGCCCCAGCATTTT.

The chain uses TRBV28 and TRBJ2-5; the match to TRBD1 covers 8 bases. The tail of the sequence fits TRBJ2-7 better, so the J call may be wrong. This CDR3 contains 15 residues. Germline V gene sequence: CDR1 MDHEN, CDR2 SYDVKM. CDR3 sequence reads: CASSLIQGARYEQYF. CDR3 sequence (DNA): TGTGCCAGCAGTTTAATCCAGGGGGCGCGGTACGAGCAGTACTTC.

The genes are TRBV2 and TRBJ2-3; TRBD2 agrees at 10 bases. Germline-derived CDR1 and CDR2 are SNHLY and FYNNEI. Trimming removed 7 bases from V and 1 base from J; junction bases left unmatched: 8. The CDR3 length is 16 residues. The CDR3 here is CASTISGRRGTDTQYF. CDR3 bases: TGTGCCAGCACTATTAGCGGGAGGAGGGGCACAGATACGCAGTATTTT.

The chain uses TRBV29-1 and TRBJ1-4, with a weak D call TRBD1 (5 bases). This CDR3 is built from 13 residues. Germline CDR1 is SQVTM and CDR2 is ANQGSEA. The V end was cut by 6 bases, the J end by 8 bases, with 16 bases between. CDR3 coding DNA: TGCAGCGTCTCCGGCAGGGAGGGCGAAAAACTGTTTTTT. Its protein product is CSVSGREGEKLFF.

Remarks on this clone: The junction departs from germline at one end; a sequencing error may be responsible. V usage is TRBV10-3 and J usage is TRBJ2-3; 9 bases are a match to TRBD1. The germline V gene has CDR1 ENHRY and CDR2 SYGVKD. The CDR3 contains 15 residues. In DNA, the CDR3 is TGTGCCATCAGTGTTGGGGGACAGGGCACAAATACGCAGTATTTT. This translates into CAISVGGQGTNTQYF.

The CDR3 reads CASRGLAVGQGTQYF. DNA of the CDR3: TGCGCCAGCAGGGGACTAGCGGTGGGGCAGGGTACGCAGTATTTT. This chain uses TRBV5-1 with TRBJ2-3, with 11 nucleotides matching TRBD2. The CDR3 consists of 15 residues. V gave up 5 bases and J gave up 8 bases; unmatched junction bases: 10. From germline, CDR1 is SGHRS and CDR2 YFSETQ. The full variable domain, with the rest looked up from reference TRBV5-1 and TRBJ2-3, is KAGVTQTPRYLIKTRGQQVTLSCSPISGHRSVSWYQQTPGQGLQFLFEYFSETQRNKGNFPGRFSGRQFSNSRSEMNVSTLELGDSALYLCASRGLAVGQGTQYFGPGTRLTVL.

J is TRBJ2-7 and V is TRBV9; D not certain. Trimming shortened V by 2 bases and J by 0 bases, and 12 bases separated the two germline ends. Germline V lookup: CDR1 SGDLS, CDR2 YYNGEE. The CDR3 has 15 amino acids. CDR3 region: CASSVLAESSYEQYF. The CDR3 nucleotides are TGTGCCAGCAGCGTTCTGGCGGAGTCCTCCTACGAGCAGTACTTC.

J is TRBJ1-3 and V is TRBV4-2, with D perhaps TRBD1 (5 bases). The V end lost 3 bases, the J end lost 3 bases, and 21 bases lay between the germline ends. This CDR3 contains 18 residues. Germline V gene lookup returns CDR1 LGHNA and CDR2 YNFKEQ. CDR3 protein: CASSHHPDGTQLGNTIYF. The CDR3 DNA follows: TGTGCCAGCAGCCACCATCCAGACGGGACTCAACTTGGAAACACCATATATTTT.

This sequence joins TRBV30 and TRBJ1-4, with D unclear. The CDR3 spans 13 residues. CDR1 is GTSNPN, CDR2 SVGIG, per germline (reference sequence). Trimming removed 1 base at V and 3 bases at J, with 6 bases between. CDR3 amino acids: CAWSGGANEKLFF. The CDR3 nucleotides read TGTGCCTGGAGTGGAGGAGCTAATGAAAAACTGTTTTTT.

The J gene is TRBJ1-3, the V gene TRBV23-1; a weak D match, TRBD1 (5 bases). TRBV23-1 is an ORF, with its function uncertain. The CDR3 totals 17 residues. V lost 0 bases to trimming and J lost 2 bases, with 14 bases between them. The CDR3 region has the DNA TGCGCCAGCAGTCAATCTTTAAACAGGCTAACTGGAAACACCATATATTTT. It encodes CASSQSLNRLTGNTIYF.

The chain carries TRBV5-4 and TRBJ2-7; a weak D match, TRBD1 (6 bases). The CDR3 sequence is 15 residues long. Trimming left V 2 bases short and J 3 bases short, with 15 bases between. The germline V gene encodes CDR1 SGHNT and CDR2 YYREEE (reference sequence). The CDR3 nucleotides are TGTGCCAGCAGCTTTCCGGGACAAGAAAACTACGAGCAGTACTTC. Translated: CASSFPGQENYEQYF.

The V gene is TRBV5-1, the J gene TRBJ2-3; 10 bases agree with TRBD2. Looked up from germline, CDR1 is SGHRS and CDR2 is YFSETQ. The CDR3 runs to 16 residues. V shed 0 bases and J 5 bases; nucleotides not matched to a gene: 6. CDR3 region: CASSLVSGGAGDTQYF. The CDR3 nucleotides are TGCGCCAGCAGCTTGGTAAGCGGGGGGGCCGGAGATACGCAGTATTTT.

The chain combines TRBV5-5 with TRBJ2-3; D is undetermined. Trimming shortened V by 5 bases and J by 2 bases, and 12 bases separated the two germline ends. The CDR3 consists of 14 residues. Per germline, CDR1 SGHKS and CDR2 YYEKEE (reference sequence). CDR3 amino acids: CASSSAQYTDTQYF. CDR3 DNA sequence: TGTGCCAGCAGTTCGGCACAGTACACAGATACGCAGTATTTT.